The TCR beta chain described here comes from a study of Graves' ophthalmopathy and Graves' hyperthyroidism. Findings of the study overall: Sensitivity reached more than 70% and specificity approximately 72% when the model predicted ophthalmopathy progression.

As to this clonotype: What it binds is unknown.

RNA transcripts yielded amplified TCR beta CDR3 regions. An opening RT-PCR round employed HTBI primers and preceded a second-round multiplex PCR. TCRdb re-called the multiplex PCR reads through MiXCR, storing one row per CDR3 protein. The sample lists some 250,000 distinct CDR3 sequences, 40% to 50% occurring once. Input material: peripheral blood. The receptor's source is an adult man with Graves' ophthalmopathy.

CDR3 sequence (DNA): TGCAGTGCTGGATCGGGACTAGCGGGAGGAGACGAGCAGTACTTC. It translates to CSAGSGLAGGDEQYF. J is TRBJ2-7 and V is TRBV20-1; 15 positions match TRBD2. Germline values: CDR1 DFQATT, CDR2 SNEGSKA (reference sequence). Trimming at V came to 5 bases and at J to 5 bases, leaving 7 bases not matched to a gene. This CDR3 has 15 residues.